The present T cell receptor beta chain was sequenced within a study of cytotoxic CD8 clonotypes in ibrutinib-treated CLL. The wider study: Researchers reported about 10 relapsed/refractory and some 14 treatment-naive patients, under 18 of them IGHV unmutated. Among patients, some 24 responded partially and 2 completely; 14 then stayed remitted and around 12 progressed after median around 73 months. Response sampling came at median around a year of treatment, ranging roughly 6 to 36 months.

The protocol was immunoSEQ multiplex PCR, while the TCRdb copy is restricted to in-frame clones and leaves out a portion. This table holds about 140,000 clones, roughly 80% found once. Germline-derived CDR1 and CDR2 are SGHTA and FQGNSA. Between the trimmed V and J ends, which lost 0 bases and 0 bases, there was a span of 9 bases. The CDR3 is made up of 15 amino acids. Specimen: PBMCs, collected after 12 months of ibrutinib treatment. The genes are TRBV7-2 and TRBJ2-7; unclear D gene. The sequence derives from a human donor with chronic lymphocytic leukemia. CDR3 amino acids: CASSLAVVSSYEQYF. The CDR3 region has the DNA TGTGCCAGCAGCTTAGCGGTTGTGAGCTCCTACGAGCAGTACTTC.